A single sample gave rise to the 3 T cell receptor beta chains below, sequenced in a study of blood T cell repertoires in COVID-19. Clones were sequenced by immunoSEQ multiplex PCR, and TCRdb holds only the in-frame ones, with some missing. The repertoire holds about 130,000 clones, with around 89% as singletons. The sample comprised peripheral blood. The receptor source for this set is a middle-aged man with acute or convalescent COVID-19.

J is TRBJ2-1 and V is TRBV2; 10 bases match TRBD2. The CDR3 is 16 amino acids. J gave up 4 bases and V 4 bases, and 7 bases lay outside the gene matches. CDR1 is SNHLY and CDR2 is FYNNEI in the germline V gene. This chain's CDR3 is CASSAVRLAGYNEQFF. The CDR3 DNA is TGTGCCAGCAGTGCAGTAAGACTAGCGGGTTACAATGAGCAGTTCTTC.

This clone has a single count. The chain combines TRBV19 with TRBJ2-2; D remains unclear. CDR3 length: 15 amino acids. Trimming removed 3 bases from V and 4 bases from J, with 12 bases in between. Per germline, CDR1 LNHDA and CDR2 SQIVND (reference sequence). CDR3 DNA: TGTGCCAGTAGTATTTGGCCCAGGTCCACCGGGGAGCTGTTTTTT. This codes for CASSIWPRSTGELFF.

In DNA, the CDR3 is TGTGCCAGCACCCATCCTAGCGGGAGGGTGGATACGCAGTATTTT. It translates to CASTHPSGRVDTQYF. The chain combines TRBV5-5 with TRBJ2-3, with 12 bases lining up with TRBD2. Trimming took 6 bases from V and 6 from J; bases not matched to a gene: 8. Germline V gene lookup returns CDR1 SGHKS and CDR2 YYEKEE (reference sequence). This CDR3 comprises 15 residues. Supplemented by reference TRBV5-5 and TRBJ2-3, the full variable domain reads DAGVTQSPTHLIKTRGQQVTLRCSPISGHKSVSWYQQVLGQGPQFIFQYYEKEERGRGNFPDRFSARQFPNYSSELNVNALLLGDSALYLCASTHPSGRVDTQYFGPGTRLTVL.